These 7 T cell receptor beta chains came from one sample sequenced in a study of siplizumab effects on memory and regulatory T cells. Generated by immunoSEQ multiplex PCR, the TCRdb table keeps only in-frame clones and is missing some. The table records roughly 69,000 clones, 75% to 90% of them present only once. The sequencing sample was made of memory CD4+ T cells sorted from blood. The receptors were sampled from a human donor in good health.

The CDR3 region is CASSFSGTFSTDTQYF. The CDR3 nucleotides read TGTGCCAGCAGCTTTTCCGGGACTTTCAGCACAGATACGCAGTATTTT. The chain carries TRBV13 and TRBJ2-3; tentative D call: TRBD2 (6 bases). V was cut by 3 bases and J by 0 bases, with 13 bases left in between. The CDR3 runs 16 residues. Germline CDR1 PRHDT, CDR2 FYEKMQ (reference sequence).

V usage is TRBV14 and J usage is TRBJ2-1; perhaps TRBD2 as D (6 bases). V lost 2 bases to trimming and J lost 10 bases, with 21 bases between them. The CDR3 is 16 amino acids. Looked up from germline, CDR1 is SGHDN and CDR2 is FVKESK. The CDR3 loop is CASSQKTWRVSPEQFF. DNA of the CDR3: TGTGCCAGCAGCCAAAAAACTTGGAGGGTCTCGCCCGAGCAGTTCTTC.

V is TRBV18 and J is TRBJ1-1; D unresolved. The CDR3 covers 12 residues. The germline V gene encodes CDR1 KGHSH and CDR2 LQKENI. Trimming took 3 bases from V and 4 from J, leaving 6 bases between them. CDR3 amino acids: CASSPWATEAFF. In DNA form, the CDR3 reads TGTGCCAGCTCACCCTGGGCCACTGAAGCTTTCTTT.

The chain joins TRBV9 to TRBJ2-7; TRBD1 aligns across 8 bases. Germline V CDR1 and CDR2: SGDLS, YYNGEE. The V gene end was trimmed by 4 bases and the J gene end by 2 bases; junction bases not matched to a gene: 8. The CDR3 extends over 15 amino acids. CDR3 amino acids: CASSPDGQGTYEQYF. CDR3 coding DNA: TGTGCCAGCAGCCCAGACGGACAGGGAACCTACGAGCAGTACTTC.

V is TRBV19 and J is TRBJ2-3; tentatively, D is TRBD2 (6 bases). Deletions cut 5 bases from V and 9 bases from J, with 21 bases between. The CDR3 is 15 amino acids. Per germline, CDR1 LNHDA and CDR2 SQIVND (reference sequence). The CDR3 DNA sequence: TGTGCCAGTAGTCCCAATACCGGGGGAGCTGGGACGCAGTATTTT. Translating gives CASSPNTGGAGTQYF.

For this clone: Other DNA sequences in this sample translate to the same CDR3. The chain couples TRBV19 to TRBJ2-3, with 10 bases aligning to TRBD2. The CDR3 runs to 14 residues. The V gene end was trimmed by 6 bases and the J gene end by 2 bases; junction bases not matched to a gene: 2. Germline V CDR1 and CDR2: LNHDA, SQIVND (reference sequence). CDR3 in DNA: TGTGCCAGTAGGCTAGCGGGAGACACAGATACGCAGTATTTT. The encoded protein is CASRLAGDTDTQYF.

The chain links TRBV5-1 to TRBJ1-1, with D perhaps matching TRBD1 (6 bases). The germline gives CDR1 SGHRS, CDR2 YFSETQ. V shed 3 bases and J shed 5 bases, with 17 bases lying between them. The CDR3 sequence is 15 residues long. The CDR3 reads CASSSRGTGWTEAFF. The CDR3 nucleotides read TGCGCCAGCAGCTCACGGGGCACAGGGTGGACTGAAGCTTTCTTT.